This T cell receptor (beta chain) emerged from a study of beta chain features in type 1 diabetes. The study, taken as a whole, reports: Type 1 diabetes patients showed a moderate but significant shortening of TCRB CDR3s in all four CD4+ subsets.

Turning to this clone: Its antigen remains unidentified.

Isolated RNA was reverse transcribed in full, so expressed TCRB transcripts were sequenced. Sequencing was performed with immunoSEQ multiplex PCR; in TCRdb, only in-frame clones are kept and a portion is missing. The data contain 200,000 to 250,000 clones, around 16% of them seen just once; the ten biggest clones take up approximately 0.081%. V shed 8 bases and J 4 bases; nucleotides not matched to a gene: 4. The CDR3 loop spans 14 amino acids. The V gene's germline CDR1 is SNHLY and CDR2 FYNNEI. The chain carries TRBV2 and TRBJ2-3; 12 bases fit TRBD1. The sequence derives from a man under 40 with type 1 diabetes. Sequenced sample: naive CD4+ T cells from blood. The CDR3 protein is CASGGQGAADTQYF. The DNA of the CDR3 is TGTGCCAGCGGGGGACAGGGGGCCGCAGATACGCAGTATTTT.